This T cell receptor beta chain was captured in a study of cytomegalovirus exposure and HLA in healthy donors. CDR1 KGHSH and CDR2 LQKENI come from the germline V gene. The V gene lost 1 base and the J gene lost 0 bases, with 12 bases spanning the gap. The CDR3 totals 16 residues. In the PCR, 60 Vbeta and 13 Jbeta primers were used. Generated by immunoSEQ multiplex PCR, the TCRdb table keeps only in-frame clones and is missing some. The specimen's table records about 74,000 clones. The V and J genes are TRBV18 and TRBJ1-2; perhaps TRBD1 as D (6 bases). This sequence originates from a female donor in good health and CMV-seropositive. The sequenced sample consisted of PBMCs. CDR3 in amino acids: CASSPRGQESNYGYTF. The CDR3 region has the DNA TGTGCCAGCTCACCACGGGGGCAAGAATCTAACTATGGCTACACCTTC.